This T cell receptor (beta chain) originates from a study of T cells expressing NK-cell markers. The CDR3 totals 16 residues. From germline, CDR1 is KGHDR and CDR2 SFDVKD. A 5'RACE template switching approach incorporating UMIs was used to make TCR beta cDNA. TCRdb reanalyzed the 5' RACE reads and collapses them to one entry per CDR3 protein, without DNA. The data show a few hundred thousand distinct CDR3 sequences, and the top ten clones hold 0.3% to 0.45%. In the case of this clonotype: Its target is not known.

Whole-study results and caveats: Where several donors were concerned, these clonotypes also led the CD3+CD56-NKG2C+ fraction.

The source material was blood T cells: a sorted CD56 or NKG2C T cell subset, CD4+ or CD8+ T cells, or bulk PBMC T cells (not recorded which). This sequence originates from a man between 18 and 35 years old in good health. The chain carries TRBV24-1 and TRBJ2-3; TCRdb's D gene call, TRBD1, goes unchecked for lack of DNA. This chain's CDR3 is CATSDKTGRGTDTQYF.